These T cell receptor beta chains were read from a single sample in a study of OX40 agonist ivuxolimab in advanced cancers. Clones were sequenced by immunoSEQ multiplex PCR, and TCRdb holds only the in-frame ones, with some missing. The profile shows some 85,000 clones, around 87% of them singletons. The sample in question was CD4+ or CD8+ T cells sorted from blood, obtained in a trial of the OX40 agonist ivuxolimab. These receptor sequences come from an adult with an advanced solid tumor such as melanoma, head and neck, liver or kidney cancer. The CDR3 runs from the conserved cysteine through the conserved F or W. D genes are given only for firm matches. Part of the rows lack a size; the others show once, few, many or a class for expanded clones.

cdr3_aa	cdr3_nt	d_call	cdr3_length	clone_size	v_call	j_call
CASSKRGGDTQYF	TGTGCCAGCAGCAAGCGGGGGGGAGATACGCAGTATTTT	TRBD2	13	-	TRBV7-9	TRBJ2-3
CASSLYRGQPQHF	TGTGCCAGCAGCTTGTACAGAGGGCAGCCCCAGCATTTT	-	13	-	TRBV5-8	TRBJ1-5
CASSQVHSPGTESYEQYF	TGTGCCAGCAGCCAAGTTCATTCCCCCGGGACAGAGTCCTACGAGCAGTACTTC	TRBD1	18	-	TRBV4-2	TRBJ2-7
CASSLDKNTEAFF	TGCGCCAGCAGCTTGGATAAGAACACTGAAGCTTTCTTT	-	13	-	TRBV5-1	TRBJ1-1
CASSFGQGSPAYNEQFF	TGTGCCAGCAGCTTTGGTCAGGGATCCCCGGCATACAATGAGCAGTTCTTC	-	17	-	TRBV11-3	TRBJ2-1
CASSSRASGGTEAFF	TGTGCCAGCAGCTCCAGGGCCAGCGGGGGGACTGAAGCTTTCTTT	-	15	few	TRBV7-6	TRBJ1-1
CASSLKTTPNIGELFF	TGCGCCAGCAGCTTAAAGACTACCCCCAATATCGGGGAGCTGTTTTTT	-	16	-	TRBV5-1	TRBJ2-2
CASATGGSSYEQYF	TGCGCCAGCGCAACAGGGGGGAGCTCCTACGAGCAGTACTTC	TRBD1	14	-	TRBV5-1	TRBJ2-7
CASSQGRRQFF	TGTGCCAGCAGCCAAGGGAGGCGGCAGTTCTTC	-	11	-	TRBV14	TRBJ2-1
CASSVGTGSETQYF	TGCGCCAGCAGCGTGGGGACAGGGTCAGAGACCCAGTACTTC	TRBD1	14	-	TRBV5-1	TRBJ2-5
CASSSRTSRWETQYF	TGTGCCAGCAGCTCTAGGACTAGCCGGTGGGAGACCCAGTACTTC	TRBD2	15	few	TRBV9	TRBJ2-5
CARKHWDRGTYEQYF	TGTGCCAGGAAACACTGGGACAGGGGAACCTACGAGCAGTACTTC	TRBD1	15	-	TRBV27	TRBJ2-7
CASEGDNEKLFF	TGCGCCAGCGAGGGGGATAATGAAAAACTGTTTTTT	-	12	-	TRBV4-3	TRBJ1-4
CASSLAGLSYNEQFF	TGTGCCAGCAGTTTAGCGGGGCTCTCCTACAATGAGCAGTTCTTC	-	15	once	TRBV27	TRBJ2-1
CASQDRGTYEQYF	TGTGCCAGCCAAGACAGGGGAACCTACGAGCAGTACTTC	TRBD1	13	-	TRBV11-3	TRBJ2-7
CASSITQGAGEAFF	TGCGCCAGCAGCATAACTCAGGGGGCCGGTGAAGCTTTCTTT	TRBD1	14	-	TRBV5-1	TRBJ1-1
CSVEGEGPQGLAGVYEQYF	TGCAGCGTTGAAGGGGAGGGACCGCAGGGACTAGCGGGTGTCTACGAGCAGTACTTC	TRBD2	19	-	TRBV29-1	TRBJ2-7
CASRGQLNYTYNSPLHF	TGTGCCAGTAGGGGACAGCTTAATTATACCTATAATTCACCCCTCCACTTT	TRBD1	17	-	TRBV19	TRBJ1-6
CASRGTGNQPQHF	TGTGCCAGTAGAGGGACAGGCAATCAGCCCCAGCATTTT	TRBD1	13	-	TRBV19	TRBJ1-5
CASSRDRGLEETQYF	TGTGCCAGTAGTAGGGACAGGGGTTTGGAAGAGACCCAGTACTTC	TRBD1	15	-	TRBV19	TRBJ2-5
CASSDRGGETQYF	TGTGCCAGTAGCGACAGGGGGGGAGAGACCCAGTACTTC	TRBD1	13	-	TRBV19	TRBJ2-5
CASRGDVGYGYTF	TGCGCCAGCAGAGGGGACGTCGGCTATGGCTACACCTTC	-	13	-	TRBV5-1	TRBJ1-2
CASSLRGERYNEQFF	TGTGCCAGCAGCTTAAGGGGGGAGAGGTACAATGAGCAGTTCTTC	-	15	-	TRBV7-3	TRBJ2-1
CASSYGDRASYEQYF	TGTGCCAGCAGTTACGGGGACAGGGCTTCCTACGAGCAGTACTTC	TRBD1	15	-	TRBV6-6	TRBJ2-7